The text below deals with one T cell receptor beta chain. Looked up from germline, CDR1 is GTSNPN and CDR2 is SVGIG (reference sequence). Deletions cut 3 bases from V and 2 bases from J, with 9 bases between. The CDR3 has 13 residues. This sample was included in a study of blood T cell repertoires in COVID-19. Sequenced by immunoSEQ multiplex PCR; TCRdb stores in-frame clones only, minus some. The table records tens of thousands of clones, roughly 90% of them present only once. This chain uses TRBV30 with TRBJ2-3; D is undetermined. This receptor was identified in a man aged 50-59 years with acute or convalescent COVID-19. Sequencing was done on a sample of peripheral blood. The DNA for the CDR3 is TGTGCCTGGAGGGCCCCCCCCACAGATACGCAGTATTTT. This sequence encodes CAWRAPPTDTQYF.